What follows describes a single T cell receptor (beta chain). Its antigen remains unidentified. This sample was included in a study of cytomegalovirus exposure and HLA in healthy donors. Study outcomes and limitations: Listed as cytomegalovirus-associated were 164 TCR beta chains.

The PCR employed 60 Vbeta primers together with 13 Jbeta primers. Only in-frame clones appear in the TCRdb table, and some are missing; sequencing was by immunoSEQ multiplex PCR. The data hold about 190,000 clones, with 85% observed a single time. The CDR3 has 16 amino acids. V was shortened by 1 base and J by 8 bases, with 17 bases between the two germline ends. Looked up from germline, CDR1 is LNHNV and CDR2 is YYDKDF (reference sequence). This TCR derives from a boy aged 2 to 10 in good health and CMV-seronegative. The rearrangement joins TRBV15 to TRBJ1-4; the D gene is possibly TRBD1 (6 bases). The sequenced material came from PBMCs. CDR3 sequence (DNA): TGTGCCACCAGCAGAGCGGTTAGGGGGACGCAGGAAAAACTGTTTTTT. Its protein is CATSRAVRGTQEKLFF.